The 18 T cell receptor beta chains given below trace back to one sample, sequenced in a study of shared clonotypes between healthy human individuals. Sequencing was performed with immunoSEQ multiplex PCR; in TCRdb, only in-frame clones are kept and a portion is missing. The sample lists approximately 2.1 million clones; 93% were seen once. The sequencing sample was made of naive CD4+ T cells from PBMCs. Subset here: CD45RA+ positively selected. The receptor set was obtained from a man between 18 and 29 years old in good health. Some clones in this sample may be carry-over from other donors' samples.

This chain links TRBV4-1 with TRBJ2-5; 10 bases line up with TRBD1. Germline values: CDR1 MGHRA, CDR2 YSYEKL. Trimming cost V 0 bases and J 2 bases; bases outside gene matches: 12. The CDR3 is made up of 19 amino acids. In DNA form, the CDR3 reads TGCGCCAGCAGCCAAGATGGGACAGGGGTTAGAAGGAATCAAGAGACCCAGTACTTC. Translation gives CASSQDGTGVRRNQETQYF.

CDR3 sequence reads: CASRTEVLGNTEAFF. The CDR3, as DNA: TGTGCCAGCAGAACGGAGGTGTTAGGGAACACTGAAGCTTTCTTT. This sequence joins TRBV6-5 and TRBJ1-1; D gene unclear. The germline CDR1 and CDR2 sequences are MNHEY and SVGAGI. This CDR3 spans 15 amino acids. V was clipped by 6 bases and J by 1 base, with 15 bases between them.

CDR3 sequence reads: CASSRSGQGATGELFF. As DNA, the CDR3 is TGTGCCAGCAGCCGCTCGGGACAGGGGGCGACCGGGGAGCTGTTTTTT. V gene TRBV7-2 combines with J gene TRBJ2-2; 12 bases fit TRBD1. From germline, CDR1 is SGHTA and CDR2 FQGNSA. CDR3 size: 16 residues. With 5 bases clipped from V and 5 bases from J, the junction kept 6 bases outside the gene matches. Full variable domain (missing parts from reference TRBV7-2 and TRBJ2-2): GAGVSQSPSNKVTEKGKDVELRCDPISGHTALYWYRQSLGQGLEFLIYFQGNSAPDKSGLPSDRFSAERTGGSVSTLTIQRTQQEDSAVYLCASSRSGQGATGELFFGEGSRLTVL.

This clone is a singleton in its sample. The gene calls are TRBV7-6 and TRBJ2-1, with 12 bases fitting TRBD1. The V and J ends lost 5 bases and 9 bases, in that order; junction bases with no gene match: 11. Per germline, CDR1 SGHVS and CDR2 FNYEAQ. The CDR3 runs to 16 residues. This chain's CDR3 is CASSEYRDRGPSEQFF. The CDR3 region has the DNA TGTGCCAGCAGCGAGTACCGGGACAGGGGGCCTAGTGAGCAGTTCTTC.

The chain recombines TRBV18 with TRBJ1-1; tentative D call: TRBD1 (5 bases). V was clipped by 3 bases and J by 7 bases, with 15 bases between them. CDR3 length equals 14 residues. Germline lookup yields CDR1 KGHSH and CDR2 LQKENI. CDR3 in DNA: TGTGCCAGCTCACCGGGGGTCGAGAGACTTGAAGCTTTCTTT. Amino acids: CASSPGVERLEAFF.

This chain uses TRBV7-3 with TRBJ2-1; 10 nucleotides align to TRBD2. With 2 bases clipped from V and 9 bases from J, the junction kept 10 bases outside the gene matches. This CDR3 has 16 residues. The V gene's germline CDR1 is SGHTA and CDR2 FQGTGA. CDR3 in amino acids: CASSLLAAGGPSEQFF. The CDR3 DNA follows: TGTGCCAGCAGCTTACTAGCAGCGGGAGGGCCGAGTGAGCAGTTCTTC.

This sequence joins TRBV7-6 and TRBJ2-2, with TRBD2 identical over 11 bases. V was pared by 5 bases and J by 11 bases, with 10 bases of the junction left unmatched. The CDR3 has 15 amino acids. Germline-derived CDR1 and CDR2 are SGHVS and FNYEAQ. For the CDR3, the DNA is TGTGCCAGCAGCCTCTCGGGGCTAGCGGGAGGAGAGCTGTTTTTT. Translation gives CASSLSGLAGGELFF.

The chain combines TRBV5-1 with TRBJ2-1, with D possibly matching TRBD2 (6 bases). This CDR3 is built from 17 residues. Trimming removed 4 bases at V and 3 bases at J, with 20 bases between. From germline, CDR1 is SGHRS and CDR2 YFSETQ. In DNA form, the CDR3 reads TGCGCCAGCAGCGTATACGGGATCCCCGGGGGCTACAATGAGCAGTTCTTC. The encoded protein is CASSVYGIPGGYNEQFF.

CDR3 DNA: TGCAGCTCTAGCGGGCTAAACTACAATGAGCAGTTCTTC. This translates into CSSSGLNYNEQFF. V and J are TRBV29-1 and TRBJ2-1, with 8 bases matching TRBD2. V trimming: 8 bases; J trimming: 3 bases; junction bases outside the gene matches: 6. The CDR3 length is 13 residues. Germline V gene sequence: CDR1 SQVTM, CDR2 ANQGSEA.

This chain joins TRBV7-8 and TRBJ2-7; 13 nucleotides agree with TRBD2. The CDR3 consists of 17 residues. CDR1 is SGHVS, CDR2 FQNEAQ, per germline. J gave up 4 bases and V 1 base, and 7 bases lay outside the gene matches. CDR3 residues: CASSLDGTSGIGYEQYF. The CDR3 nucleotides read TGTGCCAGCAGCTTAGACGGGACTAGCGGGATAGGGTACGAGCAGTACTTC.

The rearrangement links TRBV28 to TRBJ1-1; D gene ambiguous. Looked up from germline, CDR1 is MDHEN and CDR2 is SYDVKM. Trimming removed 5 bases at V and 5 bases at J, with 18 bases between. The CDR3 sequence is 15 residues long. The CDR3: CASSLSKGRGTEAFF. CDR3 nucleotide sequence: TGTGCCAGCAGTCTGAGCAAGGGTCGGGGAACTGAAGCTTTCTTT.

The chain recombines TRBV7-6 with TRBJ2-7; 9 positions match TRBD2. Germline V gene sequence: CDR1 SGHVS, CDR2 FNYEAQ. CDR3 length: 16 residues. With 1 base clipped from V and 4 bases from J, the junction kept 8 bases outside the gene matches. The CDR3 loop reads CASSLGAGSGSYEQYF. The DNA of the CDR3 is TGTGCCAGCAGCTTAGGTGCAGGTAGCGGGAGTTACGAGCAGTACTTC. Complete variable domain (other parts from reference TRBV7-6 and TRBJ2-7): GAGVSQSPRYKVTKRGQDVALRCDPISGHVSLYWYRQALGQGPEFLTYFNYEAQQDKSGLPNDRFSAERPEGSISTLTIQRTEQRDSAMYRCASSLGAGSGSYEQYFGPGTRLTVT.

The CDR3 loop is CASSLSGRAGELFF. The DNA for the CDR3 is TGTGCCAGCAGCTTATCGGGACGAGCCGGGGAGCTGTTTTTT. The J gene is TRBJ2-2, the V gene TRBV7-3; D assignment may be TRBD1 or TRBD2 (5 bases each). This CDR3 region has 14 residues. Germline values: CDR1 SGHTA, CDR2 FQGTGA. The V end lost 2 bases, the J end lost 6 bases, and 10 bases lay between the germline ends.

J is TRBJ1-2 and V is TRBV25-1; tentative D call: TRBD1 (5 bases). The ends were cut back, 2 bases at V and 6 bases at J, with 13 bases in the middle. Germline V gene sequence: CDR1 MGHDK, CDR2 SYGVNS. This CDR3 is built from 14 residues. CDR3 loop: CASSELAVGDGYTF. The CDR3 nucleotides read TGTGCCAGCAGTGAACTAGCGGTGGGGGATGGCTACACCTTC.

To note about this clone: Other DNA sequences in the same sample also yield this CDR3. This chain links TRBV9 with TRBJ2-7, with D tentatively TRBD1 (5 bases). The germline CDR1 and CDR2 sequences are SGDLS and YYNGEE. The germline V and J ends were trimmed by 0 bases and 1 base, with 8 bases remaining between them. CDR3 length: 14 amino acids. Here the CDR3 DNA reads TGTGCCAGCAGCGTAGATCAGGGATCCTACGAGCAGTACTTC. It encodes CASSVDQGSYEQYF.

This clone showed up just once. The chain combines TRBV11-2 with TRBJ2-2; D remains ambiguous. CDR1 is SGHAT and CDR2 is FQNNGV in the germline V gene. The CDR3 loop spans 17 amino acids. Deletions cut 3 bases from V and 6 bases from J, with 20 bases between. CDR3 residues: CASSFLTGPSTAGELFF. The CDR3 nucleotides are TGTGCCAGCAGCTTCTTAACCGGCCCCTCCACCGCCGGGGAGCTGTTTTTT.

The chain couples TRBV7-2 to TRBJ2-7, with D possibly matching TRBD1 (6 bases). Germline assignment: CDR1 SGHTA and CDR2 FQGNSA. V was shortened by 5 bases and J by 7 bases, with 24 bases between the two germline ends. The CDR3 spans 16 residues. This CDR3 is CASSPTSGTPAWEQYF. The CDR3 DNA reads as TGTGCCAGCAGCCCAACCTCCGGGACACCCGCATGGGAGCAGTACTTC.

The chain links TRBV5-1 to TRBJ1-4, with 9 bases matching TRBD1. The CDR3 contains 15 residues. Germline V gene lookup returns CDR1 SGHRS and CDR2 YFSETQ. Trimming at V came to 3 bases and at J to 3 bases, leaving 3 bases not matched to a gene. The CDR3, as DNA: TGCGCCAGCAGCTGGGACAGGGCCCCTAATGAAAAACTGTTTTTT. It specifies CASSWDRAPNEKLFF. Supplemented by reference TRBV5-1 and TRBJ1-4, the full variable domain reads KAGVTQTPRYLIKTRGQQVTLSCSPISGHRSVSWYQQTPGQGLQFLFEYFSETQRNKGNFPGRFSGRQFSNSRSEMNVSTLELGDSALYLCASSWDRAPNEKLFFGSGTQLSVL.